This T cell receptor beta chain was observed in a study of T-cell memory formation after mild COVID-19. This clonotype turned up a few times. The antigen remains unidentified. TCR alpha and TCR beta cDNA libraries with sample barcodes and UMIs came from 5'RACE using constant-segment primers. TCRdb reanalysed the 5' RACE reads using MiXCR and keeps one entry per CDR3 protein. The data show 350,000 to 450,000 distinct CDR3 sequences, 25% to 30% seen once. There are 16 residues in the CDR3. With 1 base removed from V and 2 bases from J, the gap between germline ends came to 14 bases. Germline V lookup: CDR1 SGHVS, CDR2 FQNEAQ. The study's findings and limits: In pre-infection memory, a portion of responding clones appeared, which suggested that cross-reactive memory joined.

The chain combines TRBV7-8 with TRBJ1-1; tentative D call: TRBD1 (6 bases). The clonotype comes from an adult woman who had mild COVID-19 (a few samples of this study predate the infection). Cell type and time point are not known. The sequenced sample was PBMCs or a T cell subset sorted from them (not recorded which). Here the CDR3 reads CASSLGEGGRNTEAFF. DNA of the CDR3: TGTGCCAGCAGCTTAGGGGAGGGGGGGAGAAACACTGAAGCTTTCTTT.